One sample yielded the 10 T cell receptor beta chains listed below, sequenced in a study of human T cells and chemical hapten exposure. Using its own MiXCR run on the RACE reads, TCRdb lists one record per CDR3 protein. The sample includes 300,000 to 400,000 distinct CDR3 sequences, approximately 6.3% of them seen just once. Time point given: patch test 1, 2 weeks after DPC sensitization. Sample treatment: therapeutic diphenylcyclopropenone sensitization with weekly scalp DPC. The specimen was whole blood, collected in connection with sensitization to the hapten diphenylcyclopropenone (DPC). These receptors were collected from a woman younger than 35 with alopecia areata. Some clones in this sample may be carry-over from other donors' samples.

V gene TRBV5-1 combines with J gene TRBJ1-4; 8 bases agree with TRBD1. The CDR3 has 12 amino acids. V shed 2 bases, J shed 13 bases, and the junction held 4 bases outside the gene matches. Germline CDR1 and CDR2: SGHRS and YFSETQ. CDR3 coding DNA: TGCGCCAGCAGCTTTCAGGGGGCGCGACTGTTTTTT. Protein product: CASSFQGARLFF. Looking up the rest from reference TRBV5-1 and TRBJ1-4 gives the full variable domain: KAGVTQTPRYLIKTRGQQVTLSCSPISGHRSVSWYQQTPGQGLQFLFEYFSETQRNKGNFPGRFSGRQFSNSRSEMNVSTLELGDSALYLCASSFQGARLFFGSGTQLSVL.

This clonotype came up many times. The chain links TRBV5-6 to TRBJ2-6; no firm D call. CDR1 and CDR2 from the germline V gene are SGHDT and YYEEEE. Trimming stripped 6 bases from V and 4 bases from J, with 14 bases between. CDR3 length equals 15 residues. The CDR3 loop reads CASTSWPLGANVLTF. The CDR3 DNA reads as TGTGCCAGCACCTCCTGGCCCTTGGGGGCCAACGTCCTGACTTTC.

This clonotype was seen ten or more times. This chain uses TRBV12-3 or TRBV12-4 with TRBJ2-3; 7 positions match TRBD2. The CDR3 extends over 13 amino acids. V lost 4 bases to trimming and J lost 5 bases; unmatched junction nucleotides: 3. The CDR3 sequence: CASSSPGGDTQYF. The DNA for the CDR3 is TGTGCCAGCAGTTCGCCGGGGGGAGATACGCAGTATTTT.

This rearrangement joins TRBV7-9 to TRBJ2-3, with 7 bases aligning to TRBD2. The CDR3 covers 15 residues. V lost 4 bases and J lost 2; bases outside the gene matches: 6. The V gene's germline CDR1 is SEHNR and CDR2 FQNEAQ (reference sequence). In DNA, the CDR3 is TGTGCCAGCAGCTCCAGGAGCGGGGACACAGATACGCAGTATTTT. Its translation: CASSSRSGDTDTQYF.

There are a few counts of this clonotype. The chain has TRBV2 and TRBJ1-6, with TRBD1 identical over 7 bases. The V gene end was trimmed by 10 bases and the J gene end by 6 bases; junction bases not matched to a gene: 9. Germline V gene data show CDR1 as SNHLY and CDR2 as FYNNEI. The CDR3 has 14 residues. The CDR3 nucleotides are TGTGCCATCCGTGGAGGGGGCGGTAATTCACCCCTCCACTTT. Protein: CAIRGGGGNSPLHF. Drawing the rest from reference TRBV2 and TRBJ1-6, the complete variable domain is EPEVTQTPSHQVTQMGQEVILRCVPISNHLYFYWYRQILGQKVEFLVSFYNNEISEKSEIFDDQFSVERPDGSNFTLKIRSTKLEDSAMYFCAIRGGGGNSPLHFGNGTRLTVT.

This clonotype turned up a few times. The chain combines TRBV12-3 or TRBV12-4 with TRBJ2-3, with D unresolved. The V end was cut by 1 base, the J end by 0 bases, with 11 bases between. This CDR3 is built from 16 residues. DNA for the CDR3: TGTGCCAGCAGTTTAGATGGTGCCACTAGCACAGATACGCAGTATTTT. It translates to CASSLDGATSTDTQYF.

The chain carries TRBV27 and TRBJ1-5; D call uncertain. Trimming shortened V by 0 bases and J by 10 bases, and 10 bases separated the two germline ends. The CDR3 runs to 13 residues. The germline CDR1 and CDR2 sequences are MNHEY and SMNVEV (reference sequence). The CDR3 DNA reads TGTGCCAGCAGTTTATCGATTAGCATCCCCCAGCATTTT. This translates into CASSLSISIPQHF.

This clonotype occurred a few times. The rearrangement links TRBV7-2 to TRBJ2-3; D might be TRBD1 (5 bases). There are 16 residues in the CDR3. Trimming shortened V by 2 bases and J by 1 base, and 13 bases separated the two germline ends. The germline V gene has CDR1 SGHTA and CDR2 FQGNSA. The CDR3 loop is CASSLLGAGGTDTQYF. For the CDR3, the DNA is TGTGCCAGCAGCTTATTAGGGGCTGGGGGCACAGATACGCAGTATTTT.

The chain combines TRBV18 with TRBJ2-7; tentative D call: TRBD2 (6 bases). Trimming stripped 3 bases from V and 2 bases from J, with 14 bases between. Per germline, CDR1 KGHSH and CDR2 LQKENI. The length of the CDR3 is 15 residues. CDR3 nucleotides: TGTGCCAGCTCACCCCGAGCGGGCGAAACCTACGAGCAGTACTTC. This sequence encodes CASSPRAGETYEQYF.

This clonotype occurred a few times. The chain recombines TRBV5-6 with TRBJ1-3; a weak D match, TRBD1 (6 bases). Trimming removed 4 bases from V and 3 bases from J, with 14 bases in between. The CDR3 covers 15 residues. Germline assignment: CDR1 SGHDT and CDR2 YYEEEE. The CDR3 reads CASSQPGAFGNTIYF. CDR3 coding DNA: TGTGCCAGCAGCCAGCCAGGGGCATTTGGAAACACCATATATTTT.